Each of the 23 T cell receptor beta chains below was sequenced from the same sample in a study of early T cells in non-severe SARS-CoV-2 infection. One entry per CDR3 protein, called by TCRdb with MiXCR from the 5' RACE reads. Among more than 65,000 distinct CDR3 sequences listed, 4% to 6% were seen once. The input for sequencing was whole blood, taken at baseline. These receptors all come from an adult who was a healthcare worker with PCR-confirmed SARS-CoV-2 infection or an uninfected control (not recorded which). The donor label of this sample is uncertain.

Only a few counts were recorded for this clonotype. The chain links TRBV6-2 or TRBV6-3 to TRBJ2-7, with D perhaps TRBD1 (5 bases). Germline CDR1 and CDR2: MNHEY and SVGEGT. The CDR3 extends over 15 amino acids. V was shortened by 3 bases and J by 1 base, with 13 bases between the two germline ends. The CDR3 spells CASSYHSQGSYEQYF. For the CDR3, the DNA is TGTGCCAGCAGTTATCACTCCCAGGGTTCCTACGAGCAGTACTTC.

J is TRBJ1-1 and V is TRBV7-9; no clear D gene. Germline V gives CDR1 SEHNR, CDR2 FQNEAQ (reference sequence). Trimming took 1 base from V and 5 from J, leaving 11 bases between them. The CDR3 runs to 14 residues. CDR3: CASSLESGRTEAFF. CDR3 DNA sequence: TGTGCCAGCAGCTTAGAGTCAGGAAGGACTGAAGCTTTCTTT.

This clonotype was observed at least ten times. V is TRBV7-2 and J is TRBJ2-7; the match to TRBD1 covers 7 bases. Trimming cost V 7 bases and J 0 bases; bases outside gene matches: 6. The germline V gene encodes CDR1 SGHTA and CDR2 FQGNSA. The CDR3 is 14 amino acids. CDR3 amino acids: CASTPDRSSYEQYF. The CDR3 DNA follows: TGTGCCAGCACTCCGGACAGGAGCTCCTACGAGCAGTACTTC.

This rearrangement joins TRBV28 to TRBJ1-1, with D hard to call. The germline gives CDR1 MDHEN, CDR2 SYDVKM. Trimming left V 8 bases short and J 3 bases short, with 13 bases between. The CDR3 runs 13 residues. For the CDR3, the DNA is TGTGCCAGCTACCCTTCCTACTACACTGAAGCTTTCTTT. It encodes CASYPSYYTEAFF.

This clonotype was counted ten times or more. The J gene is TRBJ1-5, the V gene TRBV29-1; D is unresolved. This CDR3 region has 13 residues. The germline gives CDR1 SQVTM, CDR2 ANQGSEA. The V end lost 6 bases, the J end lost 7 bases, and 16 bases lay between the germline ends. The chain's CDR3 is CSVILSVGQPQHF. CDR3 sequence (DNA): TGCAGCGTGATTCTTTCGGTGGGGCAGCCCCAGCATTTT.

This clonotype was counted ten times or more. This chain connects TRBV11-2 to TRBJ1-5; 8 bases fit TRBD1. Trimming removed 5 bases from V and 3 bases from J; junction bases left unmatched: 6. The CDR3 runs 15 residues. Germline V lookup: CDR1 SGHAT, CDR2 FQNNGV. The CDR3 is CASSPRTGTNQPQHF. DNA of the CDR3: TGTGCCAGCAGCCCCCGGACAGGGACCAATCAGCCCCAGCATTTT. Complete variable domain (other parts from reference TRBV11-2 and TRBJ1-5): EAGVAQSPRYKIIEKRQSVAFWCNPISGHATLYWYQQILGQGPKLLIQFQNNGVVDDSQLPKDRFSAERLKGVDSTLKIQPAKLEDSAVYLCASSPRTGTNQPQHFGDGTRLSIL.

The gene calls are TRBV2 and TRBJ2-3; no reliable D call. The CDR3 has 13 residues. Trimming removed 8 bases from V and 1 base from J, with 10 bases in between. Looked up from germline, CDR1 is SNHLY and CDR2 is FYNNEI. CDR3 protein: CASLILGTDTQYF. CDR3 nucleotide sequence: TGTGCCAGCCTTATTTTGGGCACAGATACGCAGTATTTT.

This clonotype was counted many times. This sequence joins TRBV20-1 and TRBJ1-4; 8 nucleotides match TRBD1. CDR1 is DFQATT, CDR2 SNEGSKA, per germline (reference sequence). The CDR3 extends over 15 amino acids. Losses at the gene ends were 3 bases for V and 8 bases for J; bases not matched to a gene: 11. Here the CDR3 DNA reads TGCAGTGCTAGTCCCAGGGGGCTCTCATCCGAAAAACTGTTTTTT. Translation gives CSASPRGLSSEKLFF.

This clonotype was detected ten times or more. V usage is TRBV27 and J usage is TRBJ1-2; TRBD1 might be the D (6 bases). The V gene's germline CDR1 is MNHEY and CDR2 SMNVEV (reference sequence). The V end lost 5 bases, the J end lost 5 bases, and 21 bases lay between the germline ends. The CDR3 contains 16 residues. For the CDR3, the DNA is TGTGCCAGCAGTAAATTGCAGGGGACGGATGGTTATGGCTACACCTTC. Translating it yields CASSKLQGTDGYGYTF.

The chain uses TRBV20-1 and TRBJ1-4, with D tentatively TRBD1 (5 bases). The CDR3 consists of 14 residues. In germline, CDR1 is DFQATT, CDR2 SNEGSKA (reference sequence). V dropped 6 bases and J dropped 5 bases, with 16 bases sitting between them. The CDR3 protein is CSALYRITNEKLFF. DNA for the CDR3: TGCAGTGCCCTCTACAGGATTACCAATGAAAAACTGTTTTTT.

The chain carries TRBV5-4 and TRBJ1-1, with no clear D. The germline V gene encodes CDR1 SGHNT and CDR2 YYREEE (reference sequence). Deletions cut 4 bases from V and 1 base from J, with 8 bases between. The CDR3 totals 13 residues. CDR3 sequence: CASSGVPNTEAFF. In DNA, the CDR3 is TGTGCCAGCAGCGGTGTACCGAACACTGAAGCTTTCTTT.

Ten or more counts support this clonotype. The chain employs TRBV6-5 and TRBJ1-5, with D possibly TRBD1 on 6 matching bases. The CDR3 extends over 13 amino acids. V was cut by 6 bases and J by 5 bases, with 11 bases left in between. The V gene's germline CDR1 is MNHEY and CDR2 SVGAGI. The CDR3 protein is CASRAGGHQPQHF. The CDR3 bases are TGTGCCAGCAGGGCGGGGGGGCATCAGCCCCAGCATTTT.

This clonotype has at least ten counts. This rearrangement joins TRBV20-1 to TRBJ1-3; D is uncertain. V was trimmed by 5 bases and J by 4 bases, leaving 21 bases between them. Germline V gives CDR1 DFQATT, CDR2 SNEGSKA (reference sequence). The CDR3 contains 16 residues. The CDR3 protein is CSAPSREGLSGNTIYF. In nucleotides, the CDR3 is TGCAGTGCTCCTAGTCGGGAAGGGCTTTCGGGAAACACCATATATTTT.

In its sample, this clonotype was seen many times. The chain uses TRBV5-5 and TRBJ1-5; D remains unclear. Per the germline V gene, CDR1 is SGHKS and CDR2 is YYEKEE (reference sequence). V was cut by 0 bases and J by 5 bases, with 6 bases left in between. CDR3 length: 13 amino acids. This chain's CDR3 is CASSLEVDQPQHF. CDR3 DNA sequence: TGTGCCAGCAGCTTGGAGGTTGATCAGCCCCAGCATTTT.

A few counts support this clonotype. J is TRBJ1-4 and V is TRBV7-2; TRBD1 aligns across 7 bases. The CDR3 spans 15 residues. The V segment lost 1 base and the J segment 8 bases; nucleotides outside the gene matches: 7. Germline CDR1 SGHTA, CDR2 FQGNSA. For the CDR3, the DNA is TGTGCCAGCAGCTTAGTAACAGGGGCGGGGGAAAAACTGTTTTTT. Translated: CASSLVTGAGEKLFF.

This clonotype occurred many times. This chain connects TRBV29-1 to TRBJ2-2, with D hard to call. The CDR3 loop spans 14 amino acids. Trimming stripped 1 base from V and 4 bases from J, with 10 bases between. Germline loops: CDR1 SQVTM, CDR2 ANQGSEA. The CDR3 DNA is TGCAGCGTTGAAGGGTTGATCGCCACCGGGGAGCTGTTTTTT. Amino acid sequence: CSVEGLIATGELFF.

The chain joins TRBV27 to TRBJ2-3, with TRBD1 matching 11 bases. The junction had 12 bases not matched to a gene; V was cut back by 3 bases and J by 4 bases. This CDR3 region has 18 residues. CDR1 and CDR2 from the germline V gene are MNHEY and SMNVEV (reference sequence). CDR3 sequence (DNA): TGTGCCAGCAGTTTTGGCCTTCTCGGGACAGGGGGGGCAGATACGCAGTATTTT. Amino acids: CASSFGLLGTGGADTQYF.

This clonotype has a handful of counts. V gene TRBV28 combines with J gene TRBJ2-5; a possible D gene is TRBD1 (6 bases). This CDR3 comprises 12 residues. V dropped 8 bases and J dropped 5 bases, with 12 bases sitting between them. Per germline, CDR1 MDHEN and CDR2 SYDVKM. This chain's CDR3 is CASLGQHETQYF. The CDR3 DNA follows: TGTGCCAGCCTCGGACAGCACGAGACCCAGTACTTC. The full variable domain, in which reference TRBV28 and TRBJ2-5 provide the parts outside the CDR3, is DVKVTQSSRYLVKRTGEKVFLECVQDMDHENMFWYRQDPGLGLRLIYFSYDVKMKEKGDIPEGYSVSREKKERFSLILESASTNQTSMYLCASLGQHETQYFGPGTRLLVL.

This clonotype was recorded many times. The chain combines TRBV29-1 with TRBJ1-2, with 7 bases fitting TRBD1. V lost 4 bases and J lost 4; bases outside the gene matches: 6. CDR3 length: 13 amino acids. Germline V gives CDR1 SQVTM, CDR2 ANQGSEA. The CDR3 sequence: CSVGGGAVYGYTF. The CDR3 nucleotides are TGCAGCGTTGGAGGGGGCGCAGTCTATGGCTACACCTTC.

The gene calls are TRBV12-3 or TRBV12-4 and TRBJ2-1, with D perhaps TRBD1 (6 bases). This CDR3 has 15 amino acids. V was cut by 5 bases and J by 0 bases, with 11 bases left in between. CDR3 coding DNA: TGTGCCAGCAGTGGGACACTGAGCTCCTACAATGAGCAGTTCTTC. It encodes CASSGTLSSYNEQFF.

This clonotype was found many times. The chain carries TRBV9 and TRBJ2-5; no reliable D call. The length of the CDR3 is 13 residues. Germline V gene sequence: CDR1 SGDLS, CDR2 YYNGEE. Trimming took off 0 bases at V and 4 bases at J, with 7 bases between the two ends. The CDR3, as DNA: TGTGCCAGCAGCGTAGCCCCCCGAGAGACCCAGTACTTC. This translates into CASSVAPRETQYF.

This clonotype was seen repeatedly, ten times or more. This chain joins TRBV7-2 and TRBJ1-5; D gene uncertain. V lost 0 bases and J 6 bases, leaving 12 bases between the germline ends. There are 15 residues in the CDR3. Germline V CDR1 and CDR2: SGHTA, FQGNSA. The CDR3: CASSLALDIGQPQHF. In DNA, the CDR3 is TGTGCCAGCAGCTTAGCGCTTGATATCGGTCAGCCCCAGCATTTT.

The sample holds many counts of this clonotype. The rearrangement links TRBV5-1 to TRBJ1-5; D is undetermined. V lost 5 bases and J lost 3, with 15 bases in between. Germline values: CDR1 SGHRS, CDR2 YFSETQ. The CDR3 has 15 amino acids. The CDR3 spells CASSPQPGVNQPQHF. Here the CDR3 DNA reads TGCGCCAGCAGTCCACAGCCTGGGGTCAATCAGCCCCAGCATTTT.